This T cell receptor beta chain was found in a study of shared clonotypes between healthy human individuals. Sequencing used immunoSEQ multiplex PCR; TCRdb keeps in-frame clones, though not all of them. The repertoire holds about 1.5 million clones, with about 98% as singletons. With regard to this clone: Other DNA sequences from this sample encode an identical CDR3 as well.

Germline CDR1 and CDR2: SGHRS and YFSETQ. V was pared by 0 bases and J by 3 bases, with 3 bases of the junction left unmatched. CDR3 length equals 15 residues. The chain uses TRBV5-1 and TRBJ2-7; TRBD2 aligns across 10 bases. This TCR was recovered from a man between 25 and 39 years old in good health. The sample taken for sequencing was naive CD4+ T cells sorted from blood. The subset is: CD45RA+ positively selected. CDR3 sequence: CASSLGTSGSYEQYF. The CDR3 bases are TGCGCCAGCAGCTTGGGGACTAGCGGAAGCTACGAGCAGTACTTC.